This T cell receptor beta chain was captured by sequencing in a study of blood T cells in healthy people across ages. Turning to the study itself: Template switching picked up about one barcoded beta molecule for each two T cells.

Per sample, no less than 5 micrograms of total RNA were extracted. This clonotype has more than one count but fewer than ten. It was with a sample-barcoded 5' primer and a J-beta primer mix that a second PCR of roughly 6 to 12 cycles was run. TCRdb used MiXCR to reprocess the 5' RACE reads, holding one entry per CDR3 protein. The sample includes approximately 1.5 million distinct CDR3 sequences, almost 35% of them seen just once. The CDR3 has 14 amino acids. Germline V gene data show CDR1 as SGHDT and CDR2 as YYEEEE. Trimming cost V 4 bases and J 3 bases, with 12 bases left between them. The TCR sequence derives from a woman aged 25 to 39 in good health. Sequenced sample: blood. This chain links TRBV5-6 with TRBJ2-3; D possibly corresponds to TRBD1 (6 bases). CDR3 in amino acids: CASSRTVDTDTQYF. The DNA of the CDR3 is TGTGCCAGCAGCCGGACAGTGGATACAGATACGCAGTATTTT.